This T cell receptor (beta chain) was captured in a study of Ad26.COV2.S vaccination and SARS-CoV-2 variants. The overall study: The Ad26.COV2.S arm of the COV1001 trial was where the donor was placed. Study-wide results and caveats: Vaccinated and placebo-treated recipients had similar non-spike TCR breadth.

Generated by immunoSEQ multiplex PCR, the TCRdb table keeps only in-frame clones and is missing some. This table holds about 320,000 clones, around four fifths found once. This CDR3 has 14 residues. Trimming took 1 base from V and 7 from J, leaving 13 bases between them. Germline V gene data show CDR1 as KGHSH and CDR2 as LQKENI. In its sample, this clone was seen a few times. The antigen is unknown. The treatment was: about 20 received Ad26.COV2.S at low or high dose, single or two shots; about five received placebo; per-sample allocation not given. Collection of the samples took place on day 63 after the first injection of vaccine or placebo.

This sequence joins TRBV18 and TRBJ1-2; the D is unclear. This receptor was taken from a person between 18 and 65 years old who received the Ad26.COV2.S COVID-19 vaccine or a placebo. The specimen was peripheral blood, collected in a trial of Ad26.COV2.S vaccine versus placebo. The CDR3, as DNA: TGTGCCAGCTCACCACAGGAGGGAGAGGGTGGCTACACCTTC. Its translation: CASSPQEGEGGYTF.